There are a few counts of the clone carrying this T cell receptor (beta chain). The target antigen is unknown. The data stem from a study of CD8 T cells in ankylosing spondylitis. Study-level points and caveats: Earlier reports found some motif variants in synovial fluid and blood in reactive arthritis. Roughly eight highly homologous variants made up a TCR beta motif that seemed to typify ankylosing spondylitis blood. Clones tied to disease were said to be significantly enriched in matched ankylosing spondylitis synovial fluid.

Trimming shortened V by 3 bases and J by 5 bases, and 14 bases separated the two germline ends. CDR1 SGDLS and CDR2 YYNGEE come from the germline V gene. The CDR3 length is 15 residues. Each CDR3 protein is one row after TCRdb ran MiXCR on the 5' RACE reads. The sample lists around 440,000 distinct CDR3 sequences, roughly 15% occurring once. This chain links TRBV9 with TRBJ1-4; D may be TRBD1 (5 bases). This TCR derives from a male donor with ankylosing spondylitis. Material: blood, either unsorted or a sorted T cell fraction (not recorded which). The CDR3: CASSARGGTNEKLFF. The CDR3 region has the DNA TGTGCCAGCAGCGCGCGGGGGGGAACGAATGAAAAACTGTTTTTT.